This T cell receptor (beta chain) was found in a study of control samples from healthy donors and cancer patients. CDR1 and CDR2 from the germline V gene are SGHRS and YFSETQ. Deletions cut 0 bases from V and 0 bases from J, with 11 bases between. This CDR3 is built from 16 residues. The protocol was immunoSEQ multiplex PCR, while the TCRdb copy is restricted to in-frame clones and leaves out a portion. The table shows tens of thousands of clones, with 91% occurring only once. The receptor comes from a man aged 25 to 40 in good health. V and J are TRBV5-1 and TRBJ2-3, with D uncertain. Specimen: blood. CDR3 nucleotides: TGCGCCAGCAGCTTGGGACTCGACGGTAGCACAGATACGCAGTATTTT. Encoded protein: CASSLGLDGSTDTQYF.